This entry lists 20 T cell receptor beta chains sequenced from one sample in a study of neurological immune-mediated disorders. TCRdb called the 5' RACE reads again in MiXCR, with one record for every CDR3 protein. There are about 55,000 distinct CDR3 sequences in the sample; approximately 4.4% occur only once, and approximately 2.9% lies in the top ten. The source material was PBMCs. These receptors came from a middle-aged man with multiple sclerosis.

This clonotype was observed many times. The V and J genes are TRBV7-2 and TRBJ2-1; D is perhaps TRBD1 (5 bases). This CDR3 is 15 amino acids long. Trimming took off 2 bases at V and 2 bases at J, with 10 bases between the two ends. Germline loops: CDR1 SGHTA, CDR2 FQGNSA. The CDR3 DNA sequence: TGTGCCAGCAGCTTATTGCCAGGGACCTACAATGAGCAGTTCTTC. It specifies CASSLLPGTYNEQFF.

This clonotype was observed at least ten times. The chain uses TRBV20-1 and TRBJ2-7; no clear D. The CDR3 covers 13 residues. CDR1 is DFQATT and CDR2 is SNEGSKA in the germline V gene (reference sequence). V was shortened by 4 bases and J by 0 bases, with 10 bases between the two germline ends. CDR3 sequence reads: CSAIIQPSYEQYF. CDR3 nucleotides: TGCAGTGCTATTATACAGCCCTCCTACGAGCAGTACTTC.

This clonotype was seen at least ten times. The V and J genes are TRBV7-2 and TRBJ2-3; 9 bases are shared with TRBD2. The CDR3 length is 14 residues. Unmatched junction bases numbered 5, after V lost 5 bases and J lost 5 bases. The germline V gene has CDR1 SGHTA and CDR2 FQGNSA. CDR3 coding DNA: TGTGCCAGCAGCCTGCGGGGGGGAGAAGATACGCAGTATTTT. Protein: CASSLRGGEDTQYF. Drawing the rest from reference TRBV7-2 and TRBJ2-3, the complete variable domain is GAGVSQSPSNKVTEKGKDVELRCDPISGHTALYWYRQSLGQGLEFLIYFQGNSAPDKSGLPSDRFSAERTGGSVSTLTIQRTQQEDSAVYLCASSLRGGEDTQYFGPGTRLTVL.

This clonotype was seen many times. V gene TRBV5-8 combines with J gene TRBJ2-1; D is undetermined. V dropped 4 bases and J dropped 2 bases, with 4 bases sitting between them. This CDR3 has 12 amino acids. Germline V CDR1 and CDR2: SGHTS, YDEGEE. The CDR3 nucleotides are TGTGCCAGCAGCGGACCCTACAATGAGCAGTTCTTC. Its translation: CASSGPYNEQFF.

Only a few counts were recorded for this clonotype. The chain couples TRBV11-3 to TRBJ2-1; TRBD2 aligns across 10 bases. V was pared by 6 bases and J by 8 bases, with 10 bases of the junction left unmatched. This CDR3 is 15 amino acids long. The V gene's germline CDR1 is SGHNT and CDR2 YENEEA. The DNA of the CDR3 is TGTGCCAGCAGTAGCGGGGGGCGTGAGTACGATGAGCAGTTCTTC. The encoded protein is CASSSGGREYDEQFF. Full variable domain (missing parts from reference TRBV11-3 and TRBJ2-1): EAGVVQSPRYKIIEKKQPVAFWCNPISGHNTLYWYLQNLGQGPELLIRYENEEAVDDSQLPKDRFSAERLKGVDSTLKIQPAELGDSAVYLCASSSGGREYDEQFFGPGTRLTVL.

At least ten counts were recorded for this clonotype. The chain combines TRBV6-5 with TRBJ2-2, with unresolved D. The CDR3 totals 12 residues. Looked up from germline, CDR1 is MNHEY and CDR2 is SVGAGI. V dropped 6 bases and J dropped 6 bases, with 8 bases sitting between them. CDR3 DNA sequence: TGTGCCAGCAGGGCGAGGTCCGGGGAGCTGTTTTTT. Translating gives CASRARSGELFF.

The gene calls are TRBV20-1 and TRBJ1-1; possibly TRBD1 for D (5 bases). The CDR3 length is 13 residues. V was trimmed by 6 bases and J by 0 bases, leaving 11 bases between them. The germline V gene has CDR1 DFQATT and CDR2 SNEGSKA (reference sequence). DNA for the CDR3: TGCAGTGCACCGGGACTGCTGAACACTGAAGCTTTCTTT. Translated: CSAPGLLNTEAFF.

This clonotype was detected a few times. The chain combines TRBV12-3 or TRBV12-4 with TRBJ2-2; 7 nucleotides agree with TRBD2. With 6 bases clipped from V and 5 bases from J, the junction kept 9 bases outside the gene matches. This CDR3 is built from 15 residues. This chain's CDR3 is CASRPSSGKTGELFF. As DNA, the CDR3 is TGTGCCAGCAGACCCTCGAGCGGGAAAACCGGGGAGCTGTTTTTT.

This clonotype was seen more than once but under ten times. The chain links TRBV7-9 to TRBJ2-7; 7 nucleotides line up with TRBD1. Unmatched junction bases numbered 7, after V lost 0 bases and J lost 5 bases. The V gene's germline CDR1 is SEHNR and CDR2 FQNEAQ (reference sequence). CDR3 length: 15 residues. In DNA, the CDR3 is TGTGCCAGCAGCTTAGCTTCGACAGGGTTCCACGAGCAGTACTTC. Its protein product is CASSLASTGFHEQYF. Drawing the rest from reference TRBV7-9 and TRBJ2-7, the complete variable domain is DTGVSQNPRHKITKRGQNVTFRCDPISEHNRLYWYRQTLGQGPEFLTYFQNEAQLEKSRLLSDRFSAERPKGSFSTLEIQRTEQGDSAMYLCASSLASTGFHEQYFGPGTRLTVT.

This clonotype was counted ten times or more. Here the CDR3 DNA reads TGTGCCAGCAGCCCTATGAGGGGGTTGGAGCAGTTCTTC. The encoded protein is CASSPMRGLEQFF. J is TRBJ2-1 and V is TRBV3-1; D is perhaps TRBD1 (6 bases). The CDR3 loop spans 13 amino acids. Germline V gene sequence: CDR1 LGHDT, CDR2 YNNKEL (reference sequence). Trimming shortened V by 4 bases and J by 10 bases, and 14 bases separated the two germline ends.

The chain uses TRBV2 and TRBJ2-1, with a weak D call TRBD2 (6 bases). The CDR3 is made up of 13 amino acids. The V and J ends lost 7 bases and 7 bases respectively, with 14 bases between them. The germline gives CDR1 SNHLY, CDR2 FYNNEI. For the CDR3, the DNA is TGTGCCAGCAAGAGCGGGCGAGATAATGAGCAGTTCTTC. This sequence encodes CASKSGRDNEQFF. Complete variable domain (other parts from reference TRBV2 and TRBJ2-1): EPEVTQTPSHQVTQMGQEVILRCVPISNHLYFYWYRQILGQKVEFLVSFYNNEISEKSEIFDDQFSVERPDGSNFTLKIRSTKLEDSAMYFCASKSGRDNEQFFGPGTRLTVL.

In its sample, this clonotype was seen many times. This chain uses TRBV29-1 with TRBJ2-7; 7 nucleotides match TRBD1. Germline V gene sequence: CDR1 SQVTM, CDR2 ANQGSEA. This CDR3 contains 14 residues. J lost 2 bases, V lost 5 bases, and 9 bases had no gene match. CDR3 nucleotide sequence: TGCAGCGTTTACCCCGGGACAGTGCCCTACGAGCAGTACTTC. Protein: CSVYPGTVPYEQYF.

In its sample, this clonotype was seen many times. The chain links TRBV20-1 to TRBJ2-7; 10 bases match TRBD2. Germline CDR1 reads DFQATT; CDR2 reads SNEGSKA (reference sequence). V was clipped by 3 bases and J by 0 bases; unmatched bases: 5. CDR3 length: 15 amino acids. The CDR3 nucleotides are TGCAGTGCTAGGAGAGCGGGAGGGAGCTCCTACGAGCAGTACTTC. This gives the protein CSARRAGGSSYEQYF.

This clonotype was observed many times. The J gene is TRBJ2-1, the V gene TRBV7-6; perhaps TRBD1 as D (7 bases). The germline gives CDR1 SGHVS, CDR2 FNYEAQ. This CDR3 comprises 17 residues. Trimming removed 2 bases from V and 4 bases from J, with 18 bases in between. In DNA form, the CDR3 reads TGTGCCAGCAGCTTACTCGGGGCCAGGGGGGTGTACAATGAGCAGTTCTTC. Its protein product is CASSLLGARGVYNEQFF.

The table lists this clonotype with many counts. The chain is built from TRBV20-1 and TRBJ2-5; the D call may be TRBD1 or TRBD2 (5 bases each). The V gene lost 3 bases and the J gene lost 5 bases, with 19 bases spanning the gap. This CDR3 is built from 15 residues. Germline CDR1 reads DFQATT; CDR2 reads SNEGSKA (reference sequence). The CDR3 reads CSARGPVGDLETQYF. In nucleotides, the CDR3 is TGCAGTGCTAGGGGGCCAGTAGGGGACCTGGAGACCCAGTACTTC.

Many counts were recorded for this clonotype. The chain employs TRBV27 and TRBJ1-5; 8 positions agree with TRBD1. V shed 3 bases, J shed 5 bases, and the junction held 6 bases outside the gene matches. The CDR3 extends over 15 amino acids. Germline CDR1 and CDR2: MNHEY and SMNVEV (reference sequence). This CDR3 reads CASSLATGADQPQHF. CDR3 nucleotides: TGTGCCAGCAGTTTGGCGACAGGGGCAGATCAGCCCCAGCATTTT.

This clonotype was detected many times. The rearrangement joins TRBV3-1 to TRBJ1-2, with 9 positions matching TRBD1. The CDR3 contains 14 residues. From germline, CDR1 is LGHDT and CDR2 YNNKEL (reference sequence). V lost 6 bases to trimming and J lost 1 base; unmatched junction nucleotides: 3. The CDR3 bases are TGTGCCAGCAGGACGGGACAGGGTAACTATGGCTACACCTTC. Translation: CASRTGQGNYGYTF.

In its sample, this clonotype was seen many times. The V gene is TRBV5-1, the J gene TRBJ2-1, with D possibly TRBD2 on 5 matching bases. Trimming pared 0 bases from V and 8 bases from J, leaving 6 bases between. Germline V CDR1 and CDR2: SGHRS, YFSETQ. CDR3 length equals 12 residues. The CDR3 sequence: CASSLVSDEQFF. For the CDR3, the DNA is TGCGCCAGCAGCTTGGTTAGCGATGAGCAGTTCTTC. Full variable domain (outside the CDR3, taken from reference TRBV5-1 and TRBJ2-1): KAGVTQTPRYLIKTRGQQVTLSCSPISGHRSVSWYQQTPGQGLQFLFEYFSETQRNKGNFPGRFSGRQFSNSRSEMNVSTLELGDSALYLCASSLVSDEQFFGPGTRLTVL.

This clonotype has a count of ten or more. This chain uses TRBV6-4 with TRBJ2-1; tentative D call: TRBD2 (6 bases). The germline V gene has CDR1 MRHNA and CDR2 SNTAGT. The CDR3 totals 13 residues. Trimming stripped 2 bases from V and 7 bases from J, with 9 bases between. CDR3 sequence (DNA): TGTGCCAGCAGTGACGGGGACTGGAATGAGCAGTTCTTC. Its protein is CASSDGDWNEQFF.

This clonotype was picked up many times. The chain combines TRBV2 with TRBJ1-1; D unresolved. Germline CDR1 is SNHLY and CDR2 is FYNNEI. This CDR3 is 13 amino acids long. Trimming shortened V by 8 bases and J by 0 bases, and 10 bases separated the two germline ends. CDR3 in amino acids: CASGVFMNTEAFF. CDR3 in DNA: TGTGCCAGCGGAGTATTCATGAACACTGAAGCTTTCTTT.